The following is a TCR beta chain sequence with its context. This sample stems from a study of OX40 agonist ivuxolimab in advanced cancers. The V and J ends lost 3 bases and 0 bases respectively, with 13 bases between them. This CDR3 comprises 16 residues. In germline, CDR1 is SGHRS, CDR2 YFSETQ. Profiling relied on immunoSEQ multiplex PCR, and the TCRdb table lists in-frame clones only, not all of them. The sample shows over 150,000 clones, 85% to 95% of them seen only once. The chain couples TRBV5-1 to TRBJ1-3, with D possibly TRBD1 on 5 matching bases. This TCR was recovered from an adult with an advanced solid tumor such as melanoma, head and neck, liver or kidney cancer. The specimen was CD4+ or CD8+ T cells sorted from blood, collected in a trial of the OX40 agonist ivuxolimab. CDR3 DNA: TGCGCCAGCAGCTCCCAGGGCCCAATCTCTGGAAACACCATATATTTT. Amino acids: CASSSQGPISGNTIYF.